The 27 T cell receptor beta chains listed next were all sequenced from one sample in a study of T-cell memory formation after mild COVID-19. MiXCR, applied by TCRdb to the 5' RACE reads, yields one record per CDR3 protein. There are about 270,000 distinct CDR3 sequences in the sample; roughly 15% occur only once, and 20% to 25% lies in the top ten. The sequenced material came from PBMCs or a T cell subset sorted from them (not recorded which). The receptors come from a man between 18 and 29 years old who had mild COVID-19 (a few samples of this study predate the infection). Cell type and time point are not known.

This clonotype has just a few counts. The J gene is TRBJ2-3, the V gene TRBV4-3; D perhaps matches TRBD2 (6 bases). This CDR3 has 13 amino acids. Germline V gives CDR1 LGHNA, CDR2 YSLEER. Trimming took off 6 bases at V and 4 bases at J, with 11 bases between the two ends. The CDR3: CASRNSGSDTQYF. Written as DNA, the CDR3 is TGCGCCAGCAGGAATAGCGGATCAGATACGCAGTATTTT.

The chain employs TRBV5-1 and TRBJ2-5; D might be TRBD1 (6 bases). Trimming took 4 bases from V and 5 from J, leaving 9 bases between them. Germline V gene sequence: CDR1 SGHRS, CDR2 YFSETQ. This CDR3 has 12 residues. The CDR3 DNA is TGCGCCAGCAGCCGGCAGGGGGAGACCCAGTACTTC. Protein product: CASSRQGETQYF.

The J gene is TRBJ2-1, the V gene TRBV11-2; TRBD2 might be the D (6 bases). Germline V gene data show CDR1 as SGHAT and CDR2 as FQNNGV. This CDR3 has 13 residues. V shed 5 bases and J shed 15 bases, with 20 bases lying between them. CDR3 sequence (DNA): TGTGCCAGCAGCCCCTGGGCGGGGCCGGGGCCGTTCTTC. This gives the protein CASSPWAGPGPFF. Complete variable domain (other parts from reference TRBV11-2 and TRBJ2-1): EAGVAQSPRYKIIEKRQSVAFWCNPISGHATLYWYQQILGQGPKLLIQFQNNGVVDDSQLPKDRFSAERLKGVDSTLKIQPAKLEDSAVYLCASSPWAGPGPFFGPGTRLTVL.

Note on this clonotype: One base away lies a much larger clone, so this may be a sequencing read error. The chain carries TRBV5-1 and TRBJ1-1, with a tentative D call TRBD1 (6 bases). The CDR3 extends over 13 amino acids. The germline CDR1 and CDR2 sequences are SGHRS and YFSETQ. Deletions cut 2 bases from V and 4 bases from J, with 9 bases between. The CDR3 sequence: CASSFQGSTEAFF. The CDR3 coding sequence is TGCGCCAGCAGCTTCCAGGGGAGCACTGAAGCTTTCTTT.

The chain couples TRBV12-3 or TRBV12-4 to TRBJ2-5; 8 bases map to TRBD2. Trimming took 5 bases from V and 5 from J; bases not matched to a gene: 10. This CDR3 is built from 15 residues. Here the CDR3 reads CASSRAGTSQETQYF. CDR3 DNA: TGTGCCAGCAGTCGAGCCGGGACTAGTCAGGAGACCCAGTACTTC.

This clonotype has only a few counts. This chain joins TRBV5-1 and TRBJ1-6, with no clear D. CDR1 is SGHRS and CDR2 is YFSETQ in the germline V gene. This CDR3 spans 14 amino acids. V lost 0 bases, J lost 10 bases, and 11 bases lay in between. The CDR3 here is CASSLAGWGSPLHF. The CDR3 region has the DNA TGCGCCAGCAGCTTGGCCGGGTGGGGATCACCCCTCCACTTT.

Only a few counts were recorded for this clonotype. The rearrangement uses TRBV10-3 and TRBJ2-3; tentative D call: TRBD2 (6 bases). The length of the CDR3 is 13 residues. V dropped 11 bases and J dropped 3 bases, with 15 bases sitting between them. Looked up from germline, CDR1 is ENHRY and CDR2 is SYGVKD. The CDR3, as DNA: TGTGCCGCCCGTGGCGGGGCGACAGATACGCAGTATTTT. This encodes CAARGGATDTQYF.

The rearrangement uses TRBV6-1 and TRBJ1-1, with D possibly matching TRBD1 (5 bases). This CDR3 is built from 13 residues. Trimming stripped 5 bases from V and 2 bases from J, with 9 bases between. Germline loops: CDR1 MNHNS, CDR2 SASEGT. CDR3 region: CASSPTANTEAFF. In DNA, the CDR3 is TGTGCCAGCAGTCCGACAGCTAACACTGAAGCTTTCTTT.

V gene TRBV18 combines with J gene TRBJ2-7; D might be TRBD1 or TRBD2, each matching 5 bases. Germline V lookup: CDR1 KGHSH, CDR2 LQKENI. This CDR3 has 15 amino acids. V lost 6 bases to trimming and J lost 9 bases, with 24 bases between them. The CDR3 spells CASSPQRDRPLGQYF. The DNA of the CDR3 is TGTGCCAGCTCCCCCCAGAGGGACCGACCTTTAGGGCAGTACTTC. The entire variable domain, with the rest obtained from reference TRBV18 and TRBJ2-7, is as follows: NAGVMQNPRHLVRRRGQEARLRCSPMKGHSHVYWYRQLPEEGLKFMVYLQKENIIDESGMPKERFSAEFPKEGPSILRIQQVVRGDSAAYFCASSPQRDRPLGQYFGPGTRLTVT.

The V gene is TRBV6-5, the J gene TRBJ1-5; tentatively, D is TRBD1 (5 bases). V was clipped by 5 bases and J by 1 base, with 15 bases between them. This CDR3 contains 16 residues. Germline lookup yields CDR1 MNHEY and CDR2 SVGAGI. The CDR3 sequence: CASSPGGGRSNQPQHF. CDR3 sequence (DNA): TGTGCCAGCAGTCCCGGGGGGGGAAGGAGCAATCAGCCCCAGCATTTT.

The chain employs TRBV20-1 and TRBJ2-2, with 7 bases lining up with TRBD2. The V gene's germline CDR1 is DFQATT and CDR2 SNEGSKA (reference sequence). This CDR3 comprises 14 residues. Unmatched junction bases numbered 8, after V lost 6 bases and J lost 4 bases. The CDR3 DNA is TGCAGTGCGCGGGACTACTATTTCACCGGGGAGCTGTTTTTT. Amino acid sequence: CSARDYYFTGELFF.

This clonotype was detected only a few times. V gene TRBV20-1 combines with J gene TRBJ1-1; 7 nucleotides align to TRBD1. CDR1 is DFQATT and CDR2 is SNEGSKA in the germline V gene (reference sequence). Trimming at V came to 5 bases and at J to 3 bases, leaving 3 bases not matched to a gene. This CDR3 is 12 amino acids long. The CDR3 reads CSASDRDTEAFF. CDR3 nucleotides: TGCAGTGCTTCCGACAGGGACACTGAAGCTTTCTTT.

This clonotype was found a few times. This CDR3 reads CASSPDGSWETQYF. CDR3 nucleotide sequence: TGTGCCAGCAGCCCCGACGGGAGCTGGGAGACCCAGTACTTC. The genes are TRBV14 and TRBJ2-5; D might be TRBD2 (6 bases). The germline CDR1 and CDR2 sequences are SGHDN and FVKESK. Deletions cut 4 bases from V and 5 bases from J, with 14 bases between. The CDR3 length is 14 residues.

This chain joins TRBV6-5 and TRBJ1-1; D call uncertain. The V end lost 0 bases, the J end lost 11 bases, and 16 bases lay between the germline ends. The CDR3 length is 14 residues. CDR1 and CDR2 (germline): MNHEY, SVGAGI. The CDR3 sequence: CASSYSDIAGKAFF. The CDR3 bases are TGTGCCAGCAGTTACTCGGATATCGCGGGGAAGGCTTTCTTT.

The rearrangement joins TRBV7-9 to TRBJ1-1, with 12 bases matching TRBD1. V lost 1 base to trimming and J lost 0 bases; unmatched junction nucleotides: 6. The CDR3 length is 18 residues. CDR1 and CDR2 from the germline V gene are SEHNR and FQNEAQ (reference sequence). CDR3 sequence reads: CASSLDGTGGAMNTEAFF. CDR3 nucleotide sequence: TGTGCCAGCAGCTTAGACGGGACAGGGGGCGCCATGAACACTGAAGCTTTCTTT.

The chain is built from TRBV5-1 and TRBJ1-6, with 8 bases identical to TRBD1. Germline loops: CDR1 SGHRS, CDR2 YFSETQ. The CDR3 is 17 amino acids. The trim removed 4 bases at V and 6 bases at J, leaving 12 bases unmatched. The CDR3 region has the DNA TGCGCCAGCAGCGTGGGACCCAGGGGGCAGGGTAATTCACCCCTCCACTTT. Its protein product is CASSVGPRGQGNSPLHF.

The rearrangement uses TRBV5-1 and TRBJ2-5; 7 bases match TRBD1. The germline V gene has CDR1 SGHRS and CDR2 YFSETQ. V was pared by 4 bases and J by 2 bases, with 5 bases of the junction left unmatched. The length of the CDR3 is 14 residues. The CDR3 sequence is CASSPGQDQETQYF. The CDR3 nucleotides are TGCGCCAGCAGCCCCGGACAGGATCAAGAGACCCAGTACTTC.

The chain combines TRBV6-5 with TRBJ2-2; 8 positions match TRBD1. CDR1 and CDR2 from the germline V gene are MNHEY and SVGAGI. The CDR3 sequence is 16 residues long. V shed 2 bases and J 1 base; nucleotides not matched to a gene: 3. The CDR3 DNA is TGTGCCAGCAGTTACCTCGGGACAGGGAACACCGGGGAGCTGTTTTTT. Its protein product is CASSYLGTGNTGELFF.

This clonotype was observed a handful of times. The chain is built from TRBV11-2 and TRBJ2-3; no reliable D call. CDR3 length: 15 residues. Germline CDR1 reads SGHAT; CDR2 reads FQNNGV. Trimming pared 5 bases from V and 5 bases from J, leaving 17 bases between. The CDR3, as DNA: TGTGCCAGCAGCCCGACTGACCCGAGGAAAGATACGCAGTATTTT. This translates into CASSPTDPRKDTQYF. The whole variable domain, remainder taken from reference TRBV11-2 and TRBJ2-3, is EAGVAQSPRYKIIEKRQSVAFWCNPISGHATLYWYQQILGQGPKLLIQFQNNGVVDDSQLPKDRFSAERLKGVDSTLKIQPAKLEDSAVYLCASSPTDPRKDTQYFGPGTRLTVL.

V and J are TRBV10-3 and TRBJ2-7, with TRBD2 as a possible D gene (6 bases). V lost 3 bases and J 2 bases, leaving 14 bases between the germline ends. CDR1 is ENHRY, CDR2 SYGVKD, per germline. The CDR3 extends over 15 amino acids. The CDR3 bases are TGTGCCATCAGTGATCAGGGACTTCCTCCCTACGAGCAGTACTTC. This translates into CAISDQGLPPYEQYF.

This clonotype showed up just a few times. The V and J genes are TRBV28 and TRBJ2-1; possibly TRBD1 or TRBD2 for D (5 bases each). Trimming stripped 6 bases from V and 9 bases from J, with 21 bases between. This CDR3 contains 15 residues. Germline CDR1 reads MDHEN; CDR2 reads SYDVKM. Written as DNA, the CDR3 is TGTGCCAGCAGCCCCGGGGACGGCCGAATCGTTGAGCAGTTCTTC. Its translation is CASSPGDGRIVEQFF.

This clonotype was recorded a few times. The gene calls are TRBV4-1 and TRBJ2-5, with D possibly matching TRBD1 (6 bases). The germline gives CDR1 MGHRA, CDR2 YSYEKL. The CDR3 has 14 amino acids. The V end was cut by 0 bases, the J end by 5 bases, with 10 bases between. The CDR3 region is CASSQDAGVETQYF. The CDR3 DNA is TGCGCCAGCAGCCAAGACGCAGGGGTGGAGACCCAGTACTTC.

The J gene is TRBJ2-1, the V gene TRBV5-5, with 12 bases lining up with TRBD2. The germline V gene has CDR1 SGHKS and CDR2 YYEKEE (reference sequence). The CDR3 has 14 amino acids. With V trimmed by 7 bases and J by 7 bases, 6 bases remained unmatched. CDR3 residues: CASLGLAGRNEQFF. CDR3 nucleotides: TGTGCCAGCCTCGGACTAGCGGGACGAAATGAGCAGTTCTTC.

This clonotype has a handful of counts. The chain has TRBV20-1 and TRBJ2-5; D remains ambiguous. Trimming left V 6 bases short and J 6 bases short, with 17 bases between. This CDR3 comprises 13 residues. Germline-derived CDR1 and CDR2 are DFQATT and SNEGSKA (reference sequence). The CDR3 nucleotides read TGCAGTGCCGGTCCGAGCTCCGCGAAGACCCAGTACTTC. This encodes CSAGPSSAKTQYF.

This CDR3 reads CASWARGPYSNQPQHF. In DNA, the CDR3 is TGTGCCAGCTGGGCGAGGGGGCCTTATAGCAATCAGCCCCAGCATTTT. The J gene is TRBJ1-5, the V gene TRBV6-1, with 7 bases aligning to TRBD1. CDR3 length: 16 residues. CDR1 MNHNS and CDR2 SASEGT come from the germline V gene. After removal of 8 bases from V and 0 bases from J, the junction contained 10 bases not matched to a gene.

The table lists this clonotype with many counts. The J gene is TRBJ2-5, the V gene TRBV7-9; 13 positions agree with TRBD2. Germline V gives CDR1 SEHNR, CDR2 FQNEAQ (reference sequence). The V gene end was trimmed by 5 bases and the J gene end by 3 bases; junction bases not matched to a gene: 6. The CDR3 is 16 amino acids. As DNA, the CDR3 is TGTGCCAGCAGCCCGCCGGGACTAGCGGGGAAAGAGACCCAGTACTTC. Translated: CASSPPGLAGKETQYF.

This clonotype was counted between two and nine times. The J gene is TRBJ2-7, the V gene TRBV5-4; the D gene is possibly TRBD1 (5 bases). Per the germline V gene, CDR1 is SGHNT and CDR2 is YYREEE (reference sequence). This CDR3 spans 13 amino acids. The V end lost 7 bases, the J end lost 0 bases, and 11 bases lay between the germline ends. The CDR3 nucleotides are TGTGCCAGCGGGGCCGACGGCTCCTACGAGCAGTACGTC. Its protein is CASGADGSYEQYV.